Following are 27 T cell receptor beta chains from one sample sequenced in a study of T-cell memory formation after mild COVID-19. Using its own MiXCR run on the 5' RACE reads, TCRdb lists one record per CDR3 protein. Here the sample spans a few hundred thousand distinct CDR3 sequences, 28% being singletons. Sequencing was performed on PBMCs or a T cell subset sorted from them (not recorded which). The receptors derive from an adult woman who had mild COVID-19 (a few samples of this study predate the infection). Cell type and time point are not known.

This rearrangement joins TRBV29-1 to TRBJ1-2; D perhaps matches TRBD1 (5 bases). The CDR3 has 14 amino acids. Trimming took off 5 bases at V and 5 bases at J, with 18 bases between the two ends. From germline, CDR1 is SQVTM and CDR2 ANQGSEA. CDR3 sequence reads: CSVRRRDENYGYTF. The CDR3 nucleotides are TGCAGCGTTCGGCGGCGGGACGAAAATTATGGCTACACCTTC.

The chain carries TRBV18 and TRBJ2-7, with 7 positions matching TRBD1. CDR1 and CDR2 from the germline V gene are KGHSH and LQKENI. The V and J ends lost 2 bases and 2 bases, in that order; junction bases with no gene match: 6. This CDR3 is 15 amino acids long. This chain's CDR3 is CASSPGDSIPYEQYF. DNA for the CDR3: TGTGCCAGCTCACCAGGGGACAGTATCCCCTACGAGCAGTACTTC.

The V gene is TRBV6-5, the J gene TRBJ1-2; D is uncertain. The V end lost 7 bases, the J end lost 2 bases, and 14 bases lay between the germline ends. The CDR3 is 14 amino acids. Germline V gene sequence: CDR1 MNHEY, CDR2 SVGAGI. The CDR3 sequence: CASTKDGTNYGYTF. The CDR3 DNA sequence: TGTGCCAGCACCAAGGACGGAACGAACTATGGCTACACCTTC.

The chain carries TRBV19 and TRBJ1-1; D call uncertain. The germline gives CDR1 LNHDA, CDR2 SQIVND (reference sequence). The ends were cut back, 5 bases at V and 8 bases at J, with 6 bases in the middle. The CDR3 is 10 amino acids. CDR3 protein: CASSGGEAFF. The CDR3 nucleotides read TGTGCCAGTAGTGGAGGGGAAGCTTTCTTT.

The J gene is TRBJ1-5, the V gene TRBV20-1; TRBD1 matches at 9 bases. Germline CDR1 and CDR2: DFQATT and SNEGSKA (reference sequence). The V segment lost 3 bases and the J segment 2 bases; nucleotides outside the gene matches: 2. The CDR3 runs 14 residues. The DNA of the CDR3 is TGCAGTGCTAGGGGGGACAGGGGCAATCAGCCCCAGCATTTT. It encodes CSARGDRGNQPQHF.

The CDR3 spells CASSLTGGLEQFF. CDR3 sequence (DNA): TGTGCCAGCAGCTTGACAGGGGGCCTTGAGCAGTTCTTC. The V call is TRBV7-9, the J call TRBJ2-1; 10 bases line up with TRBD1. CDR1 and CDR2 from the germline V gene are SEHNR and FQNEAQ (reference sequence). The CDR3 is made up of 13 amino acids. With 3 bases clipped from V and 9 bases from J, the junction kept 2 bases outside the gene matches. Using reference TRBV7-9 and TRBJ2-1 for the parts outside the CDR3, the full variable domain is DTGVSQNPRHKITKRGQNVTFRCDPISEHNRLYWYRQTLGQGPEFLTYFQNEAQLEKSRLLSDRFSAERPKGSFSTLEIQRTEQGDSAMYLCASSLTGGLEQFFGPGTRLTVL.

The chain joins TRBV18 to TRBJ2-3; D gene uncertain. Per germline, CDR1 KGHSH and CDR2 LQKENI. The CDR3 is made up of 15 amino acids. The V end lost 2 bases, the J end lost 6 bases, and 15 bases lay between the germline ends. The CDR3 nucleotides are TGTGCCAGCTCACCAGGGGATTCATTGACGGATACGCAGTATTTT. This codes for CASSPGDSLTDTQYF.

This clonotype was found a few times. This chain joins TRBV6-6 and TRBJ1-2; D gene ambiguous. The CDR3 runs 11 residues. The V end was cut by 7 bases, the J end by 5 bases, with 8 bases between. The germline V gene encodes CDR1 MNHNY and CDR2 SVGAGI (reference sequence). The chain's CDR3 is CASTMGYGYTF. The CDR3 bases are TGTGCCAGCACCATGGGATATGGCTACACCTTC.

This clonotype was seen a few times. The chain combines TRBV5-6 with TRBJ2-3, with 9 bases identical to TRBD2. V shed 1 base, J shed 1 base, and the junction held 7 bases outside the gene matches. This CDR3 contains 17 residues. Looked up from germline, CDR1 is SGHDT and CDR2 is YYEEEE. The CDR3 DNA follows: TGTGCCAGCAGCTTGTGGAGCGGGAGGAGAGGCACAGATACGCAGTATTTT. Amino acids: CASSLWSGRRGTDTQYF.

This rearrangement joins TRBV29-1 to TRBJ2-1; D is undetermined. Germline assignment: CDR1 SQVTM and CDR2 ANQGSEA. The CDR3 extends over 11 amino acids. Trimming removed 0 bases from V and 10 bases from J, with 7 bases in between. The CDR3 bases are TGCAGCGTTGAAGATCTAACAGAGCAGTTCTTC. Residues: CSVEDLTEQFF.

The CDR3 DNA is TGTGCCAGTAGTATAGGGGAGACCACCGGGGAGCTGTTTTTT. This encodes CASSIGETTGELFF. The V and J genes are TRBV19 and TRBJ2-2, with D perhaps TRBD2 (5 bases). Germline CDR1 LNHDA, CDR2 SQIVND (reference sequence). V lost 1 base to trimming and J lost 4 bases, with 7 bases between them. The length of the CDR3 is 14 residues.

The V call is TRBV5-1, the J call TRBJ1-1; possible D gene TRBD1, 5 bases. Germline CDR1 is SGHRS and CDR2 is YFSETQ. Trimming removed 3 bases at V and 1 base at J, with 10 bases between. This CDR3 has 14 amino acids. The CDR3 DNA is TGCGCCAGCAGCTCCGCTACAGGGAACACTGAAGCTTTCTTT. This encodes CASSSATGNTEAFF.

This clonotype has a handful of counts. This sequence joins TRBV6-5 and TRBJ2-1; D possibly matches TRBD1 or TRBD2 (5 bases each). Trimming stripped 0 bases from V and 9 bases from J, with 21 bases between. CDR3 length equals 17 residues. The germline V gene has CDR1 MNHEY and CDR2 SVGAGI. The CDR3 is CASSYSGAGYSLSEQFF. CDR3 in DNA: TGTGCCAGCAGTTACTCAGGGGCGGGTTATTCTTTAAGTGAGCAGTTCTTC.

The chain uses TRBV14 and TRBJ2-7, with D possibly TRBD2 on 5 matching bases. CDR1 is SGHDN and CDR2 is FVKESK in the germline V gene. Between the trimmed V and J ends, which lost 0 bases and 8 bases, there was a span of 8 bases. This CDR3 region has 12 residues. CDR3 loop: CASSQDRGQQYF. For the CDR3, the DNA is TGTGCCAGCAGCCAAGACCGGGGTCAGCAGTACTTC.

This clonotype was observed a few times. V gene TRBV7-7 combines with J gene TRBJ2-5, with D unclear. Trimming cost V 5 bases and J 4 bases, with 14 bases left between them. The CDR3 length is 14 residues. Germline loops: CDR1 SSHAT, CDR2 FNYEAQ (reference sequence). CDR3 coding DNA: TGTGCCAGCAGCCCGTTTGGCGGATTAGAGACCCAGTACTTC. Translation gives CASSPFGGLETQYF.

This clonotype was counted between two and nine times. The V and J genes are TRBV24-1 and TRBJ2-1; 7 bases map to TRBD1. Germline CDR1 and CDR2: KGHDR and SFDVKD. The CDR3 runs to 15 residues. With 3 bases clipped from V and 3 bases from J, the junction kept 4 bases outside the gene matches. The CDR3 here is CATSDPGQIYNEQFF. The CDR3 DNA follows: TGTGCCACCAGTGATCCGGGACAGATCTACAATGAGCAGTTCTTC.

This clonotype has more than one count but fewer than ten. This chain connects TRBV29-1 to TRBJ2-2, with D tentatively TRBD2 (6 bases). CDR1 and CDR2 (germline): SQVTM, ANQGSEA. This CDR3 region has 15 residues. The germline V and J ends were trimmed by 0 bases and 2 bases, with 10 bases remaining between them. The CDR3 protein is CSVEEGGSNTGELFF. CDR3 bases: TGCAGCGTTGAAGAAGGAGGGTCTAACACCGGGGAGCTGTTTTTT.

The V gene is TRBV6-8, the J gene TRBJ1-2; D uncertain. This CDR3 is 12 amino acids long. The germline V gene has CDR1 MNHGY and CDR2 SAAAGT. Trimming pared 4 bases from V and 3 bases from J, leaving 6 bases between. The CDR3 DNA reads TGTGCCAGCAGTTTCCCAGACTATGGCTACACCTTC. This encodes CASSFPDYGYTF.

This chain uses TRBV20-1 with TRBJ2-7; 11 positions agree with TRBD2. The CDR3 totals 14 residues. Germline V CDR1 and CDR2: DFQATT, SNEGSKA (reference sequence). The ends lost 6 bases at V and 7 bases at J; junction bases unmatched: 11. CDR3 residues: CSACGTSGVWEQYF. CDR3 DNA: TGCAGTGCATGCGGGACTAGCGGAGTTTGGGAGCAGTACTTC.

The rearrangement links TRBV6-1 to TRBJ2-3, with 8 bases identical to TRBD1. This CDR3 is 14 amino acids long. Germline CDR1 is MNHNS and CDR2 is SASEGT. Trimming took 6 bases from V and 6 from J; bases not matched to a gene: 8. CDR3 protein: CASRPDRVSDTQYF. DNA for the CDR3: TGTGCCAGCAGGCCGGACAGGGTGAGCGATACGCAGTATTTT.

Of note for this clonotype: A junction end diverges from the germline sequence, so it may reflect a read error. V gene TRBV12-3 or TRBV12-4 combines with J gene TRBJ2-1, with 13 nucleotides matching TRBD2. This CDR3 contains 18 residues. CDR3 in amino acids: CAISSYDGLAGAYNEQFF. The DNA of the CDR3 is TGTGCCATCAGTTCCTACGACGGACTAGCGGGAGCCTACAATGAGCAGTTCTTC.

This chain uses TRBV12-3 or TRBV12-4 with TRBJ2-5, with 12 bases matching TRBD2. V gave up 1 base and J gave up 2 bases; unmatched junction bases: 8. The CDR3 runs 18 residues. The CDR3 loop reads CASSLGLAGVLFQETQYF. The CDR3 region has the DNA TGTGCCAGCAGTTTAGGACTAGCGGGAGTGCTATTTCAAGAGACCCAGTACTTC.

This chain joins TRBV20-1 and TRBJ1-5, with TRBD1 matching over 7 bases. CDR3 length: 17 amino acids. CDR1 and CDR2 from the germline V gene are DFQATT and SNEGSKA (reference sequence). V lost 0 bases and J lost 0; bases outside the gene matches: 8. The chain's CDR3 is CSARDIRDRYSNQPQHF. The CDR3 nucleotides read TGCAGTGCTAGAGATATTCGGGACAGATATAGCAATCAGCCCCAGCATTTT.

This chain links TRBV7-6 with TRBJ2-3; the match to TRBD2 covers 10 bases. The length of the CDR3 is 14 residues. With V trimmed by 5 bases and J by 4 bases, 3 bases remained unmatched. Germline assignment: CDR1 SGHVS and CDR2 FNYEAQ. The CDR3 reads CASSRGTSADTQYF. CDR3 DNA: TGTGCCAGCAGCCGTGGGACTAGCGCAGATACGCAGTATTTT.

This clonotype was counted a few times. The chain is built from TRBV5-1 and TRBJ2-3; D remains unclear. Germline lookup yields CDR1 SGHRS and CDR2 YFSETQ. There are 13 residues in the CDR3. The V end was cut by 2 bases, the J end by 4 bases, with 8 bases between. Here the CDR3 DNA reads TGCGCCAGCAGCTTAACATCTTCAGATACGCAGTATTTT. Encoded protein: CASSLTSSDTQYF. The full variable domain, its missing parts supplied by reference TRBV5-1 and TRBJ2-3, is KAGVTQTPRYLIKTRGQQVTLSCSPISGHRSVSWYQQTPGQGLQFLFEYFSETQRNKGNFPGRFSGRQFSNSRSEMNVSTLELGDSALYLCASSLTSSDTQYFGPGTRLTVL.

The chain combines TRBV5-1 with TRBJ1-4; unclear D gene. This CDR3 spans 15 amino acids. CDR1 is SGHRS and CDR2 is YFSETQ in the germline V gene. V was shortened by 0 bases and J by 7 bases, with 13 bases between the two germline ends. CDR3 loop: CASSLAGGRGEKLFF. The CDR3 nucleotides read TGCGCCAGCAGCTTGGCCGGAGGGCGGGGTGAAAAACTGTTTTTT. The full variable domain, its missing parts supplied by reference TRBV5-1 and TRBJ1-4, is KAGVTQTPRYLIKTRGQQVTLSCSPISGHRSVSWYQQTPGQGLQFLFEYFSETQRNKGNFPGRFSGRQFSNSRSEMNVSTLELGDSALYLCASSLAGGRGEKLFFGSGTQLSVL.

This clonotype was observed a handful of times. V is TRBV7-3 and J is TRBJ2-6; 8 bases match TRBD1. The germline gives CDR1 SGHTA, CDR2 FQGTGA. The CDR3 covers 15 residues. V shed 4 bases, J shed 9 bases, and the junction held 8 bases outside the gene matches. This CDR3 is CASSSPDREDNVLTF. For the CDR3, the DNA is TGTGCCAGCAGCTCCCCGGACAGGGAAGACAACGTCCTGACTTTC. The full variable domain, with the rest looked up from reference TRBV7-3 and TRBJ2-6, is GAGVSQTPSNKVTEKGKYVELRCDPISGHTALYWYRQSLGQGPEFLIYFQGTGAADDSGLPNDRFFAVRPEGSVSTLKIQRTERGDSAVYLCASSSPDREDNVLTFGAGSRLTVL.